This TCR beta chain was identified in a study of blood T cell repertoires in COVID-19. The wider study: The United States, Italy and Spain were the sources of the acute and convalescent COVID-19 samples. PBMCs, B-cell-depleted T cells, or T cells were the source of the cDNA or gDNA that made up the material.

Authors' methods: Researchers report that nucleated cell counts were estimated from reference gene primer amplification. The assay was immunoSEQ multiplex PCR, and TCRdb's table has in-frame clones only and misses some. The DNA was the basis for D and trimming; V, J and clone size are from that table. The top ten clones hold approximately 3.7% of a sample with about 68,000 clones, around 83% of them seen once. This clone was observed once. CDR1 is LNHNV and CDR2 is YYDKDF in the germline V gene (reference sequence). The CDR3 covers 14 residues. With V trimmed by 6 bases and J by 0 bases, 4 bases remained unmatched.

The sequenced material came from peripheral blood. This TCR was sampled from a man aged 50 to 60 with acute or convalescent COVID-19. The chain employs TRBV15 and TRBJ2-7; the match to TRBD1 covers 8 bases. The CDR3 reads CATSRDRNSYEQYF. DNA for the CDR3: TGTGCCACCAGTAGGGACAGGAACTCCTACGAGCAGTACTTC.